A selection of T cell receptor beta chains follows, all from one sample in a study of T cell responses to AZD1222 COVID-19 vaccine. Profiled with immunoSEQ multiplex PCR; TCRdb holds only in-frame clones, not every one. The data show about 90,000 clones, more than 75% seen once. Source: peripheral blood, taken on day 0 of MenACWY control vaccination. The receptors come from an adult in good health. Each CDR3 is given with its conserved first and last residue. The D gene is left open where the match is weak. Some rows have no size entry. The others give once, few or many, or a class for an expanded clone.

V gene	clone size	D gene	J gene	CDR3 DNA	CDR3 protein
TRBV19	NA	NA	TRBJ2-1	TGTGCCAGTAGTAAAGACTGGAACAATGAGCAGTTCTTC	CASSKDWNNEQFF
TRBV5-1	NA	NA	TRBJ1-6	TGCGCCAGCAGCTCCGGCGACAGAAATAATTCACCCCTCCACTTT	CASSSGDRNNSPLHF
TRBV5-1	NA	TRBD1	TRBJ2-7	TGCGCCAGCAGCTCCGGGACAGGGATTTTGTACGAGCAGTACTTC	CASSSGTGILYEQYF
TRBV2	NA	TRBD1	TRBJ1-4	TGTGCCAGCAGTCCCGGGACAGGGATTGAAAAACTGTTTTTT	CASSPGTGIEKLFF
TRBV9	NA	NA	TRBJ1-4	TGTGCCAGCAGCGTAGGCCAGACTAATGAAAAACTGTTTTTT	CASSVGQTNEKLFF
TRBV7-2	NA	NA	TRBJ2-5	TGTGCCAGCACCCAAGCCGGGTTCCAAGAGACCCAGTACTTC	CASTQAGFQETQYF
TRBV5-5	NA	NA	TRBJ2-5	TGTGCCAGCAGCGGGCCGAACCAAGAGACCCAGTACTTC	CASSGPNQETQYF
TRBV15	NA	NA	TRBJ2-7	TGTGCCACCAGCAGAGCCGCAGGGTCACTCGGCTACGAGCAGTACTTC	CATSRAAGSLGYEQYF
TRBV13	NA	NA	TRBJ2-1	TGTGCCAGCAGCCACCCTTTCGATGAGCAGTTCTTC	CASSHPFDEQFF
TRBV10-2	once	TRBD1	TRBJ1-1	TGCGCCAGCACTGAACCAGGGGGTTCTGAAGCTTTCTTT	CASTEPGGSEAFF
TRBV28	once	TRBD2	TRBJ2-5	TGTGCCAGCAGCCTACTAGCGGGGGTTGGGACCCAGTACTTC	CASSLLAGVGTQYF